Below, 7 T cell receptor beta chains from the same sample are listed, as sequenced in a study of long-term antiretroviral therapy in people with HIV. The run of the v3.0 immunoSEQ assay was at survey level. Measured with immunoSEQ multiplex PCR; TCRdb has only the in-frame clones, and not every one. The table has some 21,000 clones, around 83% seen once. The source was unsorted PBMCs, collected 0.2 years after starting antiretroviral therapy. Receptor source: a woman in her twenties or thirties with HIV.

This clone is categorized as medium-sized. DNA for the CDR3: TGTGCCAGCAGCTTAGACGACAGGGGTAGCTATGGCTACACCTTC. Translating it yields CASSLDDRGSYGYTF. The V gene is TRBV7-2, the J gene TRBJ1-2; TRBD1 matches at 8 bases. There are 15 residues in the CDR3. CDR1 SGHTA and CDR2 FQGNSA come from the germline V gene. Germline trimming cut 1 base from V and 4 bases from J; bases unmatched to any gene: 5.

The J gene is TRBJ1-3, the V gene TRBV18; D not resolved. The CDR3 loop spans 15 amino acids. Germline V gene sequence: CDR1 KGHSH, CDR2 LQKENI. Trimming removed 5 bases from V and 1 base from J, with 12 bases in between. The CDR3 region is CASSGRLESGNTIYF. CDR3 nucleotide sequence: TGTGCCAGCTCAGGACGGCTGGAATCTGGAAACACCATATATTTT. The whole variable domain, remainder taken from reference TRBV18 and TRBJ1-3, is NAGVMQNPRHLVRRRGQEARLRCSPMKGHSHVYWYRQLPEEGLKFMVYLQKENIIDESGMPKERFSAEFPKEGPSILRIQQVVRGDSAAYFCASSGRLESGNTIYFGEGSWLTVV.

The rearrangement joins TRBV10-1 to TRBJ2-2; 7 positions agree with TRBD1. CDR1 is WNHNN, CDR2 SYGVQD, per germline (reference sequence). The CDR3 extends over 19 amino acids. V was clipped by 6 bases and J by 6 bases; unmatched bases: 22. CDR3 nucleotides: TGCGCCAGCAGCCGGCCCATCTTGTTGGACAGGATTAACGCCGGGGAGCTGTTTTTT. It codes for CASSRPILLDRINAGELFF.

The chain couples TRBV9 to TRBJ1-6; no clear D gene. Trimming removed 7 bases from V and 6 bases from J, with 2 bases in between. This CDR3 spans 10 amino acids. Germline V gene sequence: CDR1 SGDLS, CDR2 YYNGEE. CDR3 protein: CASGNSPLHF. For the CDR3, the DNA is TGTGCCAGCGGTAATTCACCCCTCCACTTT.

The V and J genes are TRBV7-8 and TRBJ1-3; no definite D call. The CDR3 consists of 14 residues. Per the germline V gene, CDR1 is SGHVS and CDR2 is FQNEAQ. With 2 bases removed from V and 2 bases from J, the gap between germline ends came to 7 bases. CDR3 sequence (DNA): TGTGCCAGCAGCTTATTAGGGACTGGAAACACCATATATTTT. Protein product: CASSLLGTGNTIYF.

J is TRBJ2-1 and V is TRBV5-6; the D gene is possibly TRBD2 (6 bases). V was trimmed by 0 bases and J by 0 bases, leaving 13 bases between them. The CDR3 totals 17 residues. Germline lookup yields CDR1 SGHDT and CDR2 YYEEEE. The CDR3, as DNA: TGTGCCAGCAGCTTGGAACGGGGGTCCCGCTCCTACAATGAGCAGTTCTTC. Translating it yields CASSLERGSRSYNEQFF.

This clone turned up a few times. V and J are TRBV5-4 and TRBJ1-2; 10 nucleotides agree with TRBD1. V shed 4 bases and J 8 bases; nucleotides not matched to a gene: 11. The germline V gene encodes CDR1 SGHNT and CDR2 YYREEE (reference sequence). This CDR3 has 15 amino acids. For the CDR3, the DNA is TGTGCCAGCAGCCAAGGGGGACAGGGGAGCTCAGGCTACACCTTC. Its protein is CASSQGGQGSSGYTF.